This TCR beta chain originates from a study of blood T cell repertoires in COVID-19. Profiling relied on immunoSEQ multiplex PCR, and the TCRdb table lists in-frame clones only, not all of them. The repertoire has roughly 310,000 clones, approximately 90% of them found once; the top ten carry under 4.5%. Germline V gene lookup returns CDR1 LNHDA and CDR2 SQIVND (reference sequence). Unmatched junction bases numbered 5, after V lost 8 bases and J lost 4 bases. The CDR3 totals 13 residues. The receptor was isolated from a woman between 50 and 59 years old with active or convalescent COVID-19. The chain employs TRBV19 and TRBJ1-2, with TRBD1 matching 9 bases. What was sequenced was peripheral blood. The CDR3 loop reads CASGTGGIYGYTF. The CDR3 coding sequence is TGTGCCAGTGGAACAGGGGGCATCTATGGCTACACCTTC.